This T cell receptor beta chain was found in a study of blood T cell repertoires in COVID-19. The overall study: T cells, B-cell-depleted T cells, or PBMCs provided the cDNA or gDNA that served as material.

The sample holds a few counts of this clone. Clones were read by immunoSEQ multiplex PCR, and TCRdb kept only the in-frame ones, dropping some. The table includes approximately 380,000 clones, approximately 81% detected once. Germline lookup yields CDR1 SGHRS and CDR2 YFSETQ. The trim removed 0 bases at V and 4 bases at J, leaving 4 bases unmatched. The CDR3 loop spans 16 amino acids. This receptor was taken from a woman between 18 and 29 years old with acute or convalescent COVID-19. The specimen was peripheral blood. The chain recombines TRBV5-1 with TRBJ1-5; TRBD1 agrees at 10 bases. The CDR3 sequence: CASSLDGTGVNQPQHF. The CDR3 DNA reads TGCGCCAGCAGCTTGGATGGGACAGGGGTAAATCAGCCCCAGCATTTT.